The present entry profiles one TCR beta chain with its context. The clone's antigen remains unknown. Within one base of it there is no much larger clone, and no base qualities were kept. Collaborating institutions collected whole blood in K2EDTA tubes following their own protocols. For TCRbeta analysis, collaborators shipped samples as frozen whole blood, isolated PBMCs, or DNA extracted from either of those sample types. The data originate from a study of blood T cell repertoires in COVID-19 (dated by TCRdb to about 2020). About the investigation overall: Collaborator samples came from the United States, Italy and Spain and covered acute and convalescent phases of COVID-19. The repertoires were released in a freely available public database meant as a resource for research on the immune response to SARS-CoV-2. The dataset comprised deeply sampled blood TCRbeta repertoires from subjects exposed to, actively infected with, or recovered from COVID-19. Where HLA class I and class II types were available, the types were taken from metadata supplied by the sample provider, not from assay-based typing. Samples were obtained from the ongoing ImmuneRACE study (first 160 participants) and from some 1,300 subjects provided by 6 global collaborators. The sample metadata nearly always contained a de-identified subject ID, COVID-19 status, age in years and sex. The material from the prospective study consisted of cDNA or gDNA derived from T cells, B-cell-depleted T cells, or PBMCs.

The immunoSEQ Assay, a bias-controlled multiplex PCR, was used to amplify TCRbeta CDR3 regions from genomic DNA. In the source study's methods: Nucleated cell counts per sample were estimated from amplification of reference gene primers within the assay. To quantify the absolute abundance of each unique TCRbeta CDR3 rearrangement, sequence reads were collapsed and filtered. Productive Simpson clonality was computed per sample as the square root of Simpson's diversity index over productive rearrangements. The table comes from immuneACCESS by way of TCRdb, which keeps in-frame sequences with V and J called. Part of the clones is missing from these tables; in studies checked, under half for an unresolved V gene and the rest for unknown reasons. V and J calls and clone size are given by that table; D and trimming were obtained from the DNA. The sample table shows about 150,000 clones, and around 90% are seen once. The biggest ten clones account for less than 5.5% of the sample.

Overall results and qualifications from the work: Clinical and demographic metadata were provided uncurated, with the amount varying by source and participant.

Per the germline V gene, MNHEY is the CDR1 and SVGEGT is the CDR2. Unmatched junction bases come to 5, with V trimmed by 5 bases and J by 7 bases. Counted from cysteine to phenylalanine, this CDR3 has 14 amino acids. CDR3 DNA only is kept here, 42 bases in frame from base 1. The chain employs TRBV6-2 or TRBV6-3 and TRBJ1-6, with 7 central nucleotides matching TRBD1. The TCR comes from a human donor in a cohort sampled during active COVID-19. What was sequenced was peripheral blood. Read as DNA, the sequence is TGTGCCAGCAGTGGGACAGTCCCCAATTCACCCCTCCACTTT. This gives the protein CASSGTVPNSPLHF.